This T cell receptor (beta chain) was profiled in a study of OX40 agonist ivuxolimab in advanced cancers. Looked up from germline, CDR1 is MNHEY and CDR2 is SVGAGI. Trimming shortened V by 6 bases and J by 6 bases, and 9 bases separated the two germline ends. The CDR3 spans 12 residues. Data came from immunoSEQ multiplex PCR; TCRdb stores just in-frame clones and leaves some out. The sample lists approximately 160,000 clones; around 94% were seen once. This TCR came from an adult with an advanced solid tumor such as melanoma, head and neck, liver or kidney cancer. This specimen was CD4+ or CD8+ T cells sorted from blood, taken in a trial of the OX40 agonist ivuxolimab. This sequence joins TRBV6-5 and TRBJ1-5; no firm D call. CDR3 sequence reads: CASSLPGQPQHF. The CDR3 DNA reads TGTGCCAGCAGCCTTCCGGGTCAGCCCCAGCATTTT.